Listed below are T cell receptor beta chains from one sample, sequenced in a study of vaccination and CD4 T cells after COVID-19. TCRdb re-called the PCR reads through MiXCR, storing one row per CDR3 protein. The sample has about 7,100 distinct CDR3 sequences; roughly 67% are singletons. No antigen has been identified for these receptors. The material sequenced was CD4+ T cells from blood, cultured in vitro. The receptors come from a human donor who had recovered from COVID-19. Both conserved end residues are part of each CDR3. D genes are given only for firm matches. A row's size may be missing; if present it is once, few, many or a size class.

V: TRBV25-1
J: TRBJ2-2
size: .
D: TRBD2
CDR3: CASRLAGNTGELFF
DNA: TGTGCCAGCAGGCTAGCGGGGAACACCGGGGAGCTGTTTTTT

V: TRBV24-1
J: TRBJ2-1
size: .
D: TRBD2
CDR3: CATSRSGAYNEQFF
DNA: TGTGCCACCAGTAGGAGCGGGGCTTACAATGAGCAGTTCTTC

V: TRBV5-1
J: TRBJ2-2
size: .
D: .
CDR3: CASSDTANTGELFF
DNA: TGCGCCAGCAGTGATACTGCGAACACCGGGGAGCTGTTTTTT

V: TRBV10-3
J: TRBJ2-1
size: .
D: TRBD2
CDR3: CAISLLAGVNNEQFF
DNA: TGTGCCATCAGTCTTCTAGCGGGAGTAAATAATGAGCAGTTCTTC

V: TRBV7-9
J: TRBJ2-7
size: .
D: .
CDR3: CASRLIGGEQYF
DNA: TGTGCCAGCAGACTAATAGGGGGCGAGCAGTACTTC

V: TRBV19
J: TRBJ2-1
size: .
D: TRBD2
CDR3: CASSLAGGSSYNEQFF
DNA: TGTGCCAGTAGCCTAGCGGGAGGATCCTCCTACAATGAGCAGTTCTTC

V: TRBV7-3
J: TRBJ2-2
size: .
D: TRBD1
CDR3: CASSLDRDRVTTGELFF
DNA: TGTGCCAGCAGCTTAGACCGGGACAGGGTTACCACCGGGGAGCTGTTTTTT

V: TRBV7-2
J: TRBJ2-7
size: .
D: TRBD2
CDR3: CASSLEWASGRGEQYF
DNA: TGTGCCAGCAGCTTAGAGTGGGCTAGCGGGAGAGGGGAGCAGTACTTC

V: TRBV7-2
J: TRBJ2-7
size: .
D: .
CDR3: CASSAAYEQYF
DNA: TGTGCCAGCAGCGCGGCCTACGAGCAGTACTTC

V: TRBV6-1
J: TRBJ2-7
size: few
D: .
CDR3: CASRGGLRSYEQYF
DNA: TGTGCCAGCAGGGGGGGGCTCCGCTCCTACGAGCAGTACTTC

V: TRBV5-8
J: TRBJ2-5
size: .
D: .
CDR3: CASSSGRRGETQYF
DNA: TGTGCCAGCAGCTCGGGACGGAGAGGGGAGACCCAGTACTTC

V: TRBV11-3
J: TRBJ2-3
size: .
D: .
CDR3: CASSLRYRERGTDTQYF
DNA: TGTGCCAGCAGCTTAAGGTACCGGGAGCGGGGCACAGATACGCAGTATTTT

V: TRBV7-2
J: TRBJ1-2
size: .
D: TRBD1
CDR3: CASSLTPIVTGGAYYGYTF
DNA: TGTGCCAGCAGCTTAACGCCTATAGTCACAGGGGGCGCTTACTATGGCTACACCTTC

V: TRBV24-1
J: TRBJ1-5
size: few
D: .
CDR3: CATSAPEAGTDQPQHF
DNA: TGTGCCACCAGTGCCCCTGAGGCAGGGACCGATCAGCCCCAGCATTTT

V: TRBV30
J: TRBJ2-1
size: .
D: .
CDR3: CAWARFYVGEQFF
DNA: TGTGCCTGGGCCCGGTTTTACGTTGGTGAGCAGTTCTTC

V: TRBV20-1
J: TRBJ1-5
size: .
D: .
CDR3: CSAGTYSNQPQHF
DNA: TGCAGTGCTGGTACTTATAGCAATCAGCCCCAGCATTTT

V: TRBV10-3
J: TRBJ2-2
size: few
D: TRBD1
CDR3: CAISAAGGYTGELFF
DNA: TGTGCCATCAGTGCTGCAGGGGGCTACACCGGGGAGCTGTTTTTT

V: TRBV6-2/TRBV6-3
J: TRBJ1-5
size: .
D: TRBD1
CDR3: CASKDPGQGHLSNQPQHF
DNA: TGTGCCAGCAAGGATCCGGGACAGGGGCACCTTAGCAATCAGCCCCAGCATTTT

V: TRBV2
J: TRBJ1-2
size: .
D: .
CDR3: CASSEIDVGYGYTF
DNA: TGTGCCAGCAGTGAAATTGACGTGGGGTATGGCTACACCTTC

V: TRBV5-1
J: TRBJ1-2
size: .
D: .
CDR3: CASSLQILRDGGYTF
DNA: TGCGCCAGCAGCTTACAGATTCTCCGGGACGGAGGCTACACCTTC

V: TRBV20-1
J: TRBJ1-1
size: few
D: TRBD1
CDR3: CSAETRDSNTEAFF
DNA: TGCAGTGCCGAGACCCGGGACAGTAACACTGAAGCTTTCTTT

V: TRBV27
J: TRBJ2-7
size: .
D: TRBD2
CDR3: CASSFSGPRYEQYF
DNA: TGTGCCAGCAGTTTTAGCGGGCCGCGCTACGAGCAGTACTTC

V: TRBV5-4
J: TRBJ1-6
size: .
D: TRBD1
CDR3: CASSLGGTANSPLHF
DNA: TGTGCCAGCAGCTTGGGGGGGACAGCAAATTCACCCCTCCACTTT

V: TRBV2
J: TRBJ1-1
size: .
D: TRBD1
CDR3: CASRVTGIPEAFF
DNA: TGTGCCAGCAGGGTGACAGGGATCCCTGAAGCTTTCTTT

V: TRBV20-1
J: TRBJ2-3
size: few
D: TRBD2
CDR3: CSAPLAGPDTQYF
DNA: TGCAGTGCGCCACTAGCGGGACCAGATACGCAGTATTTT

V: TRBV7-2
J: TRBJ2-7
size: .
D: TRBD2
CDR3: CASSPRGGSPYEQYF
DNA: TGTGCCAGCAGCCCCCGCGGGGGATCCCCCTACGAGCAGTACTTC

V: TRBV27
J: TRBJ1-6
size: few
D: TRBD1
CDR3: CATRSDRDNSPLHF
DNA: TGTGCCACCAGGTCGGACAGGGACAATTCACCCCTCCACTTT

V: TRBV25-1
J: TRBJ2-7
size: .
D: .
CDR3: CASSVAGSYEQYF
DNA: TGTGCCAGCAGTGTCGCGGGATCCTACGAGCAGTACTTC

V: TRBV4-2
J: TRBJ1-5
size: once
D: .
CDR3: CASSQERGTDQPQHF
DNA: TGTGCCAGCAGCCAGGAACGGGGCACCGATCAGCCCCAGCATTTT

V: TRBV2
J: TRBJ2-1
size: .
D: .
CDR3: CASAEDNSSYNEQFF
DNA: TGTGCCAGCGCGGAGGACAATAGCTCCTACAATGAGCAGTTCTTC

V: TRBV27
J: TRBJ2-7
size: .
D: .
CDR3: CASSLDSSYEQYF
DNA: TGTGCCAGCAGTTTAGACAGTTCCTACGAGCAGTACTTC

V: TRBV28
J: TRBJ2-5
size: .
D: TRBD2
CDR3: CASMGRLAGFGPQYF
DNA: TGTGCCAGCATGGGGAGACTAGCGGGATTTGGTCCCCAGTACTTC

V: TRBV20-1
J: TRBJ2-5
size: .
D: .
CDR3: CSAQKTGTQETQYF
DNA: TGCAGTGCCCAGAAGACCGGGACACAAGAGACCCAGTACTTC

V: TRBV20-1
J: TRBJ1-5
size: .
D: .
CDR3: CSVGGIRTADNQPQHF
DNA: TGCAGTGTGGGGGGGATCAGGACAGCAGACAATCAGCCCCAGCATTTT

V: TRBV12-5
J: TRBJ2-7
size: .
D: .
CDR3: CASGWGSPYEQYF
DNA: TGTGCTAGTGGTTGGGGCTCGCCCTACGAGCAGTACTTC

V: TRBV20-1
J: TRBJ2-3
size: few
D: TRBD2
CDR3: CSARGLAATDTQYF
DNA: TGCAGTGCTCGTGGACTAGCGGCCACAGATACGCAGTATTTT

V: TRBV24-1
J: TRBJ2-7
size: .
D: TRBD1
CDR3: CATSDRRQGTNEQYF
DNA: TGTGCCACCAGTGACAGAAGACAGGGAACGAACGAGCAGTACTTC

V: TRBV20-1
J: TRBJ2-3
size: few
D: .
CDR3: CSARAPIDTQYF
DNA: TGCAGTGCTAGGGCCCCTATAGATACGCAGTATTTT

V: TRBV2
J: TRBJ2-3
size: .
D: .
CDR3: CASLPSDYTDTQYF
DNA: TGTGCCAGCCTCCCATCGGATTACACAGATACGCAGTATTTT

V: TRBV6-4
J: TRBJ2-3
size: few
D: TRBD2
CDR3: CASSTIAGGSTDTQYF
DNA: TGTGCCAGCAGTACAATAGCGGGAGGCAGCACAGATACGCAGTATTTT

V: TRBV19
J: TRBJ1-1
size: few
D: .
CDR3: CASTSKGRAEAFF
DNA: TGTGCCAGTACCAGTAAGGGGAGAGCTGAAGCTTTCTTT

V: TRBV6-5
J: TRBJ1-3
size: once
D: TRBD1
CDR3: CASSSTGAGNTIYF
DNA: TGTGCCAGCAGTTCTACAGGGGCTGGAAACACCATATATTTT

V: TRBV25-1
J: TRBJ1-2
size: few
D: TRBD1
CDR3: CASSSTGGYGYTF
DNA: TGTGCCAGCAGCTCGACAGGGGGCTATGGCTACACCTTC

V: TRBV7-2
J: TRBJ2-1
size: .
D: .
CDR3: CASSNGRVNEQFF
DNA: TGTGCCAGCAGCAATGGCAGGGTCAATGAGCAGTTCTTC

V: TRBV20-1
J: TRBJ2-5
size: few
D: TRBD1
CDR3: CSASLRTGPFGTQYF
DNA: TGCAGTGCTAGCCTCAGGACAGGTCCGTTCGGGACCCAGTACTTC

V: TRBV11-3
J: TRBJ2-5
size: .
D: TRBD2
CDR3: CASSLGLAGQETQYF
DNA: TGTGCCAGCAGCTTAGGACTAGCGGGGCAAGAGACCCAGTACTTC

V: TRBV12-3/TRBV12-4
J: TRBJ1-5
size: .
D: .
CDR3: CASSFNVQPQHF
DNA: TGTGCCAGCAGTTTCAATGTCCAGCCCCAGCATTTT

V: TRBV6-4
J: TRBJ1-2
size: few
D: .
CDR3: CARALNTF
DNA: TGTGCCAGGGCCCTAAACACCTTC

V: TRBV20-1
J: TRBJ2-2
size: .
D: .
CDR3: CSARRDSLNTGELFF
DNA: TGCAGTGCCAGGCGGGACAGCCTGAACACCGGGGAGCTGTTTTTT

V: TRBV6-1
J: TRBJ2-4
size: hyperexpanded
D: TRBD1
CDR3: CASSRQGSGAKNIQYF
DNA: TGTGCCAGCAGTCGACAGGGGAGTGGGGCCAAAAACATTCAGTACTTC

V: TRBV6-1
J: TRBJ1-6
size: large
D: TRBD1
CDR3: CASSRGQGESPLHF
DNA: TGTGCCAGCAGCAGGGGACAGGGGGAGTCACCCCTCCACTTT